This record concerns one T cell receptor (beta chain) sequence. Antigen unknown. The sample comes from a study of cytomegalovirus exposure and HLA in healthy donors. Study results and limitations: Most TCR sequences were seen very rarely across donors, but some public TCRs occurred in many. As a later analysis revealed, the rate of TCR association differed by HLA locus, with DRB1 most and HLA-C fewest. What a later analysis reportedly showed was that an Asian-associated ancestry cluster had fewer N-insertions than the approximately 700-donor mean.

With 60 Vbeta and 13 Jbeta primers, the PCR was carried out. Source study methods: Unique TCR beta chains totaled approximately 83 million in a later count, with some 10 million of them shared. Libraries were prepared by immunoSEQ multiplex PCR; TCRdb keeps only in-frame clonotypes and omits some of them. V and J calls plus clone size are reproduced from that table; the DNA served to infer D and trimming. The data show roughly 120,000 clones, over 60% seen once. CDR1 is MNHNY, CDR2 SVGAGI, per germline (reference sequence). The ends lost 5 bases at V and 5 bases at J; junction bases unmatched: 5. This CDR3 spans 15 amino acids.

The sample consisted of PBMCs. The rearrangement uses TRBV6-6 and TRBJ2-5; 13 nucleotides line up with TRBD2. The sequence came from a woman in her sixties or seventies in good health and CMV-seropositive. The CDR3: CASSPGTSGMETQYF. The CDR3 nucleotides read TGTGCCAGCAGTCCCGGGACTAGCGGGATGGAGACCCAGTACTTC.